These 23 T cell receptor beta chains were all obtained from the same sample, sequenced in a study of blood T cell repertoires in COVID-19. Some clones are missing from TCRdb's copy, which holds only in-frame ones; the method was immunoSEQ multiplex PCR. The sample holds roughly 120,000 clones, just over 75% seen once. Input material: peripheral blood. Receptors originate from a woman older than 75 with acute or convalescent COVID-19.

The chain employs TRBV6-5 and TRBJ1-2; D ambiguous. CDR1 is MNHEY and CDR2 is SVGAGI in the germline V gene. CDR3 length: 15 amino acids. V dropped 7 bases and J dropped 6 bases, with 21 bases sitting between them. CDR3 bases: TGTGCCAGCACCGAGGACGGGGAACCGGGAGATGGCTACACCTTC. Encoded protein: CASTEDGEPGDGYTF.

The genes are TRBV7-2 and TRBJ2-3; 8 bases are shared with TRBD2. The CDR3 has 16 residues. The V segment lost 3 bases and the J segment 5 bases; nucleotides outside the gene matches: 10. The germline gives CDR1 SGHTA, CDR2 FQGNSA. The chain's CDR3 is CASSFYGRAWEDTQYF. The CDR3, as DNA: TGTGCCAGCAGCTTCTACGGGAGGGCCTGGGAAGATACGCAGTATTTT.

The V and J genes are TRBV11-2 and TRBJ2-7; no definite D call. V lost 4 bases, J lost 7 bases, and 14 bases lay in between. CDR1 is SGHAT and CDR2 is FQNNGV in the germline V gene. This CDR3 is built from 13 residues. The CDR3 loop reads CASSYNPDAEQYF. Here the CDR3 DNA reads TGTGCCAGCAGCTATAACCCCGATGCGGAGCAGTACTTC.

This clone was found a few times. The rearrangement joins TRBV28 to TRBJ1-2; possible D gene TRBD1, 5 bases. V was cut by 4 bases and J by 4 bases, with 25 bases left in between. This CDR3 has 18 residues. CDR1 is MDHEN and CDR2 is SYDVKM in the germline V gene. CDR3 protein: CASSSHFTGTAGGYGYTF. DNA for the CDR3: TGTGCCAGCAGTTCCCATTTTACCGGGACGGCGGGGGGCTATGGCTACACCTTC.

The chain joins TRBV5-5 to TRBJ2-1; D is ambiguous. The ends were cut back, 2 bases at V and 0 bases at J, with 6 bases in the middle. This CDR3 has 14 amino acids. Germline V lookup: CDR1 SGHKS, CDR2 YYEKEE (reference sequence). Written as DNA, the CDR3 is TGTGCCAGCAGCTTAGCGAGCTCCTACAATGAGCAGTTCTTC. Its protein product is CASSLASSYNEQFF.

This clone was counted between two and nine times. This rearrangement joins TRBV2 to TRBJ1-5; TRBD1 aligns across 7 bases. Germline-derived CDR1 and CDR2 are SNHLY and FYNNEI. CDR3 length equals 16 residues. Trimming cost V 6 bases and J 0 bases; bases outside gene matches: 8. The CDR3 here is CASSRDRLNSNQPQHF. DNA of the CDR3: TGTGCCAGCAGCAGGGACAGATTGAATAGCAATCAGCCCCAGCATTTT.

CDR3 sequence reads: CASSLQGGRNTEAFF. The CDR3 DNA sequence: TGTGCCAGCAGCTTACAGGGAGGCCGAAACACTGAAGCTTTCTTT. This rearrangement joins TRBV7-3 to TRBJ1-1; weak D call: TRBD1 (5 bases). V gave up 2 bases and J gave up 2 bases, with 12 bases separating them. CDR1 and CDR2 (germline): SGHTA, FQGTGA. The CDR3 has 15 residues.

The J gene is TRBJ2-3, the V gene TRBV7-2; 12 bases fit TRBD2. Germline V lookup: CDR1 SGHTA, CDR2 FQGNSA. V dropped 2 bases and J dropped 0; count of bases not matched to a gene: 6. The CDR3 has 18 residues. The CDR3 DNA reads TGTGCCAGCAGCTTAACCGCTAGCGGGAGGGCTAGCACAGATACGCAGTATTTT. Amino acid sequence: CASSLTASGRASTDTQYF.

The V call is TRBV5-1, the J call TRBJ2-3; 9 bases are shared with TRBD1. The length of the CDR3 is 15 residues. V lost 5 bases to trimming and J lost 2 bases; unmatched junction nucleotides: 6. In germline, CDR1 is SGHRS, CDR2 YFSETQ. This chain's CDR3 is CASRPGTGFTDTQYF. CDR3 DNA: TGCGCCAGCAGGCCCGGGACAGGGTTCACAGATACGCAGTATTTT. The whole variable domain, filled in from reference TRBV5-1 and TRBJ2-3, reads KAGVTQTPRYLIKTRGQQVTLSCSPISGHRSVSWYQQTPGQGLQFLFEYFSETQRNKGNFPGRFSGRQFSNSRSEMNVSTLELGDSALYLCASRPGTGFTDTQYFGPGTRLTVL.

The CDR3 DNA sequence: TGTGCCAGCAGCCGGACAGGGGACAATCAGCCCCAGCATTTT. Protein: CASSRTGDNQPQHF. The J gene is TRBJ1-5, the V gene TRBV14, with 9 bases identical to TRBD1. This CDR3 spans 14 amino acids. The germline V gene encodes CDR1 SGHDN and CDR2 FVKESK. V lost 4 bases, J lost 3 bases, and 1 base stayed unmatched.

This chain links TRBV5-1 with TRBJ2-2; no clear D. The germline CDR1 and CDR2 sequences are SGHRS and YFSETQ. The CDR3 has 15 amino acids. Trimming shortened V by 0 bases and J by 5 bases, and 11 bases separated the two germline ends. The CDR3 loop is CASSLEVPETGELFF. The CDR3 region has the DNA TGCGCCAGCAGCTTGGAAGTGCCCGAGACCGGGGAGCTGTTTTTT.

DNA for the CDR3: TGTGCCTGGAGTGTAAAGGGCGGACAGGGTTCTGGAAACACCATATATTTT. Translating it yields CAWSVKGGQGSGNTIYF. The V call is TRBV30, the J call TRBJ1-3; 8 bases map to TRBD1. Germline V gene sequence: CDR1 GTSNPN, CDR2 SVGIG (reference sequence). This CDR3 has 17 amino acids. V lost 0 bases to trimming and J lost 1 base; unmatched junction nucleotides: 8. Full variable domain (outside the CDR3, taken from reference TRBV30 and TRBJ1-3): SQTIHQWPATLVQPVGSPLSLECTVEGTSNPNLYWYRQAAGRGLQLLFYSVGIGQISSEVPQNLSASRPQDRQFILSSKKLLLSDSGFYLCAWSVKGGQGSGNTIYFGEGSWLTVV.

This rearrangement joins TRBV2 to TRBJ2-1, with a tentative D call TRBD1 (5 bases). This CDR3 region has 13 residues. V dropped 7 bases and J dropped 3 bases, with 10 bases sitting between them. The germline CDR1 and CDR2 sequences are SNHLY and FYNNEI. In nucleotides, the CDR3 is TGTGCCAGCACCCAGGGTCTCTACAATGAGCAGTTCTTC. It yields the protein CASTQGLYNEQFF. The whole variable domain, remainder taken from reference TRBV2 and TRBJ2-1, is EPEVTQTPSHQVTQMGQEVILRCVPISNHLYFYWYRQILGQKVEFLVSFYNNEISEKSEIFDDQFSVERPDGSNFTLKIRSTKLEDSAMYFCASTQGLYNEQFFGPGTRLTVL.

V gene TRBV2 combines with J gene TRBJ2-3; 8 nucleotides agree with TRBD2. This CDR3 comprises 15 residues. The ends lost 3 bases at V and 5 bases at J; junction bases unmatched: 7. CDR1 and CDR2 from the germline V gene are SNHLY and FYNNEI. CDR3 in DNA: TGTGCCAGCAGTGATGACGGGGGGGCTAGAGATACGCAGTATTTT. Its protein product is CASSDDGGARDTQYF. Full variable domain (rest looked up from reference TRBV2 and TRBJ2-3): EPEVTQTPSHQVTQMGQEVILRCVPISNHLYFYWYRQILGQKVEFLVSFYNNEISEKSEIFDDQFSVERPDGSNFTLKIRSTKLEDSAMYFCASSDDGGARDTQYFGPGTRLTVL.

V is TRBV24-1 and J is TRBJ1-4, with 7 nucleotides matching TRBD1. CDR3 length equals 15 residues. Germline V CDR1 and CDR2: KGHDR, SFDVKD. Trimming took 0 bases from V and 7 from J; bases not matched to a gene: 4. CDR3 protein: CATSDLHRGVEKLFF. The CDR3 region has the DNA TGTGCCACCAGTGATTTGCACAGGGGTGTTGAAAAACTGTTTTTT.

This chain joins TRBV18 and TRBJ2-2; TRBD1 agrees at 10 bases. With V trimmed by 2 bases and J by 4 bases, 7 bases remained unmatched. The germline gives CDR1 KGHSH, CDR2 LQKENI. The CDR3 length is 17 residues. For the CDR3, the DNA is TGTGCCAGCTCACCATCCTCGGGACAGGGGATCACCGGGGAGCTGTTTTTT. Amino acid sequence: CASSPSSGQGITGELFF.

This chain joins TRBV6-5 and TRBJ1-5, with D possibly matching TRBD1 (5 bases). The germline V gene has CDR1 MNHEY and CDR2 SVGAGI. The V gene lost 0 bases and the J gene lost 2 bases, with 8 bases spanning the gap. The CDR3 runs to 15 residues. The CDR3 coding sequence is TGTGCCAGCAGTTACTCGCGGGGCGGCAATCAGCCCCAGCATTTT. This translates into CASSYSRGGNQPQHF.

The chain combines TRBV24-1 with TRBJ2-1; TRBD2 aligns across 10 bases. Trimming took 3 bases from V and 6 from J; bases not matched to a gene: 4. In germline, CDR1 is KGHDR, CDR2 SFDVKD. The CDR3 extends over 15 amino acids. This chain's CDR3 is CATSDTSGGANEQFF. CDR3 bases: TGTGCCACCAGTGATACGAGCGGGGGGGCCAATGAGCAGTTCTTC.

J is TRBJ2-2 and V is TRBV7-2, with D possibly TRBD2 on 5 matching bases. The CDR3 totals 16 residues. V dropped 5 bases and J dropped 1 base, with 14 bases sitting between them. The germline CDR1 and CDR2 sequences are SGHTA and FQGNSA. The CDR3 sequence is CASSRMGAMNTGELFF. CDR3 coding DNA: TGTGCCAGCAGCCGGATGGGAGCGATGAACACCGGGGAGCTGTTTTTT.

The rearrangement links TRBV10-1 to TRBJ2-5, with unresolved D. Trimming pared 6 bases from V and 4 bases from J, leaving 9 bases between. Germline assignment: CDR1 WNHNN and CDR2 SYGVQD (reference sequence). The CDR3 spans 12 residues. CDR3 DNA sequence: TGCGCCAGCAGCGGGTCCTTAGAGACCCAGTACTTC. Encoded protein: CASSGSLETQYF.

The chain couples TRBV27 to TRBJ2-7; 7 bases agree with TRBD1. J gave up 1 base and V 8 bases, and 8 bases lay outside the gene matches. Germline CDR1 reads MNHEY; CDR2 reads SMNVEV (reference sequence). CDR3 size: 14 residues. CDR3 sequence: CASSRQGFSYEQYF. The CDR3 nucleotides are TGTGCCAGCTCCCGACAGGGCTTTTCCTACGAGCAGTACTTC.

The genes are TRBV27 and TRBJ2-7; 9 bases line up with TRBD2. CDR1 is MNHEY and CDR2 is SMNVEV in the germline V gene (reference sequence). The CDR3 runs 15 residues. Germline trimming cut 1 base from V and 3 bases from J; bases unmatched to any gene: 4. CDR3 loop: CASSLFYSGSYEQYF. DNA for the CDR3: TGTGCCAGCAGTTTATTTTATAGCGGGAGCTACGAGCAGTACTTC.

CDR3 sequence reads: CASSLVRGDTQYF. The CDR3 bases are TGTGCCAGCAGCTTGGTGAGAGGAGATACGCAGTATTTT. The chain carries TRBV5-8 and TRBJ2-3; D not certain. V shed 0 bases and J shed 5 bases, with 7 bases lying between them. The CDR3 loop spans 13 amino acids. CDR1 is SGHTS and CDR2 is YDEGEE in the germline V gene. The whole variable domain, filled in from reference TRBV5-8 and TRBJ2-3, reads EAGVTQSPTHLIKTRGQQATLRCSPISGHTSVYWYQQALGLGLQFLLWYDEGEERNRGNFPPRFSGRQFPNYSSELNVNALELEDSALYLCASSLVRGDTQYFGPGTRLTVL.